These 8 T cell receptor beta chains originate from one sample sequenced in a study of shared clonotypes between healthy human individuals. TCRdb's copy holds only in-frame clones and misses some; the assay was immunoSEQ multiplex PCR. The sample has about 2,100,000 clones, approximately 94% seen once; the top ten hold roughly 1.7%. CD8 cells classed as naive were CD45RO-negative and positively selected for CCR7, excluding terminally differentiated effector memory CD45RA+ cells. The sequenced sample consisted of naive CD8+ T cells from PBMCs. All receptors come from a man between 18 and 35 years old in good health. Some clones in this sample may be carry-over from other donors' samples.

The chain uses TRBV29-1 and TRBJ2-5, with D perhaps being TRBD1 or TRBD2 (5 bases each). Germline CDR1 and CDR2: SQVTM and ANQGSEA. This CDR3 contains 14 residues. The V gene lost 6 bases and the J gene lost 5 bases, with 19 bases spanning the gap. This chain's CDR3 is CSVTGLGVGETQYF. The CDR3 DNA follows: TGCAGCGTAACGGGGTTGGGGGTCGGGGAGACCCAGTACTTC.

The V call is TRBV5-1, the J call TRBJ1-1; no firm D call. The CDR3 has 15 amino acids. V was cut by 0 bases and J by 0 bases, with 9 bases left in between. The germline V gene encodes CDR1 SGHRS and CDR2 YFSETQ. The CDR3 DNA is TGCGCCAGCAGCTTGGAGATCTTCATGAACACTGAAGCTTTCTTT. Translation: CASSLEIFMNTEAFF.

CDR3: CASSSPRRGNTEAFF. The CDR3 DNA reads TGTGCCAGCAGTTCCCCGAGAAGGGGGAACACTGAAGCTTTCTTT. This chain joins TRBV28 and TRBJ1-1; D is possibly TRBD1 (5 bases). CDR3 length: 15 amino acids. V was cut by 4 bases and J by 1 base, with 13 bases left in between. Germline CDR1 reads MDHEN; CDR2 reads SYDVKM.

A single count supports this clone. The chain links TRBV5-1 to TRBJ2-7; D tentatively fits TRBD1 or TRBD2 (6 bases each). The V end was cut by 4 bases, the J end by 3 bases, with 17 bases between. Germline lookup yields CDR1 SGHRS and CDR2 YFSETQ. The CDR3 extends over 15 amino acids. CDR3 nucleotide sequence: TGCGCCAGCAGCGCGGAGGGGGTGTACGGCTACGAGCAGTACTTC. It codes for CASSAEGVYGYEQYF.

V and J are TRBV28 and TRBJ2-1, with D maybe TRBD1 (6 bases). Trimming removed 4 bases from V and 0 bases from J, with 16 bases in between. The CDR3 is 17 amino acids. Germline V gives CDR1 MDHEN, CDR2 SYDVKM. The DNA for the CDR3 is TGTGCCAGCAGTTCGGCCAGGGGCCCCCTCTCCTACAATGAGCAGTTCTTC. Translation gives CASSSARGPLSYNEQFF.

This clone was observed once. This chain uses TRBV27 with TRBJ2-2; possible D gene TRBD1, 5 bases. There are 17 residues in the CDR3. Germline loops: CDR1 MNHEY, CDR2 SMNVEV (reference sequence). Trimming removed 3 bases from V and 0 bases from J, with 14 bases in between. In nucleotides, the CDR3 is TGTGCCAGCAGTTTGGGGCTTATGGCCGCGAACACCGGGGAGCTGTTTTTT. It encodes CASSLGLMAANTGELFF.

This chain connects TRBV11-1 to TRBJ1-1; D gene ambiguous. From germline, CDR1 is SGHAT and CDR2 FQDESV (reference sequence). Trimming cost V 1 base and J 2 bases, with 8 bases left between them. The CDR3 has 14 residues. In nucleotides, the CDR3 is TGTGCCAGCAGCTTAGGTCGGCTTAACACTGAAGCTTTCTTT. Residues: CASSLGRLNTEAFF.

The J gene is TRBJ1-4, the V gene TRBV6-5; D ambiguous. The germline V gene has CDR1 MNHEY and CDR2 SVGAGI. V lost 6 bases and J 0 bases, leaving 11 bases between the germline ends. The CDR3 length is 15 residues. CDR3 sequence (DNA): TGTGCCAGCAGCCAGGCCATGTCAACTAATGAAAAACTGTTTTTT. Its translation: CASSQAMSTNEKLFF.